This record covers a single T cell receptor (beta chain). This entry comes from a study of technical replicates of blood from a handful of donors. Clones were read by immunoSEQ multiplex PCR, and TCRdb kept only the in-frame ones, dropping some. The profile shows 75,000 to 100,000 clones, just under 95% of them singletons. This sequence was found in a human donor in good health. The sample was T cells isolated from PBMCs.

CDR3 sequence (DNA): TGTGCCAGCAGCCCTGCGAGCGGGATTGGAAATGAGCAGTTCTTC. Residues: CASSPASGIGNEQFF. The rearrangement links TRBV13 to TRBJ2-1, with 7 bases lining up with TRBD2. V lost 5 bases and J lost 7; bases outside the gene matches: 11. The CDR3 covers 15 residues. Germline CDR1 reads PRHDT; CDR2 reads FYEKMQ (reference sequence).